This TCR beta chain was recovered during a study of blood T cell repertoires in COVID-19. At the level of the study: Spain, Italy and the United States supplied samples that represented acute and convalescent COVID-19. PBMCs, B-cell-depleted T cells, or T cells were the source of the cDNA or gDNA that made up the material.

Original processing notes: Estimates of nucleated cell counts were drawn from the amplification of reference gene primers. Method: immunoSEQ multiplex PCR; TCRdb's copy keeps in-frame clones and lacks some. V and J calls and clone size come straight from that table; D and trimming were deduced from the DNA. The sample comprises some 97,000 clones, roughly nine tenths of which are singletons, and 1.5% to 2% rests with the top ten. CDR1 and CDR2 from the germline V gene are GTSNPN and SVGIG (reference sequence). The V segment lost 0 bases and the J segment 9 bases; nucleotides outside the gene matches: 5. The CDR3 loop spans 14 amino acids.

The chain carries TRBV30 and TRBJ1-6, with TRBD1 matching over 7 bases. Sample: peripheral blood. The receptor was derived from a man aged 55 to 70 with acute or convalescent COVID-19. CDR3 loop: CAWSVGQDVSPLHF. CDR3 DNA sequence: TGTGCCTGGAGTGTAGGACAGGATGTTTCACCCCTCCACTTT.